This passage covers 30 T cell receptor beta chains from one sample sequenced in a study of human T cells and chemical hapten exposure (TCRdb year 2021). The intended sense of this specimen's time point label: patch test 1, 2 weeks after DPC sensitization. Explained via the paper, the treatment or condition label denotes: therapeutic diphenylcyclopropenone sensitization with weekly scalp DPC. The library was produced with RACE. The sequencer was a NextSeq 500. Using fastp at Q25 and MiXCR, TCRdb reprocessed the public reads and kept productive beta chains. Rows with one shared CDR3 protein collapse into an entry with the most common genes and DNA. This sample lists 350,000 or so distinct CDR3 sequences; roughly 6.9% were detected once. The ten biggest clones cover more than 7% of the sample. Sequenced material: whole blood, taken in connection with sensitization to the hapten diphenylcyclopropenone (DPC). All receptors derive from a woman younger than 30 with alopecia areata. Some clones in this sample may be carry-over from other donors' samples.

This clonotype has more than one count but fewer than ten. V is TRBV5-1 and J is TRBJ2-7, with 7 bases that match TRBD2. Germline V gene sequence: CDR1 SGHRS, CDR2 YFSETQ. The CDR3 spans 16 residues. The trim removed 3 bases at V and 2 bases at J, leaving 11 bases unmatched. The CDR3 loop is CASSSRGSGETYEQYF. The CDR3, as DNA: TGCGCCAGCAGCTCTCGCGGGAGCGGGGAGACCTACGAGCAGTACTTC. The full variable domain, rest sourced from reference TRBV5-1 and TRBJ2-7, is KAGVTQTPRYLIKTRGQQVTLSCSPISGHRSVSWYQQTPGQGLQFLFEYFSETQRNKGNFPGRFSGRQFSNSRSEMNVSTLELGDSALYLCASSSRGSGETYEQYFGPGTRLTVT.

V and J are TRBV6-5 and TRBJ2-3, with D possibly being TRBD1 (6 bases). The CDR3 contains 14 residues. Trimming removed 0 bases from V and 4 bases from J, with 8 bases in between. Per the germline V gene, CDR1 is MNHEY and CDR2 is SVGAGI. The CDR3 protein is CASSYSNRADTQYF. The CDR3 DNA reads TGTGCCAGCAGTTACTCCAACAGGGCAGATACGCAGTATTTT.

A word on this clonotype: Relative to the germline gene, one junction end is altered; a read error may explain this. The chain couples TRBV3-1 to TRBJ1-4, with D possibly matching TRBD1 (5 bases). Germline-derived CDR1 and CDR2 are LGHDT and YNNKEL (reference sequence). CDR3 length: 14 residues. The CDR3 nucleotides are TGTGCCAGCACCCAAGGGGCAGCTAATGAAAAACTGTTTTTT. Translation: CASTQGAANEKLFF.

The chain combines TRBV28 with TRBJ1-2; no reliable D call. V gave up 7 bases and J gave up 4 bases, with 7 bases separating them. CDR3 size: 11 residues. CDR1 is MDHEN and CDR2 is SYDVKM in the germline V gene. The CDR3 loop is CASNSGYGYTF. The CDR3 bases are TGTGCCAGCAATTCCGGCTATGGCTACACCTTC.

Only a few counts were recorded for this clonotype. This rearrangement joins TRBV29-1 to TRBJ2-2; 12 nucleotides align to TRBD1. V shed 6 bases and J 3 bases; nucleotides not matched to a gene: 20. CDR3 size: 20 residues. Germline CDR1 and CDR2: SQVTM and ANQGSEA. Here the CDR3 DNA reads TGCAGCGTACGACCGGATTACCGGGACAGGGGGCGCAAGGACACCGGGGAGCTGTTTTTT. Translation: CSVRPDYRDRGRKDTGELFF.

This clonotype appeared many times. The V call is TRBV7-3, the J call TRBJ2-3; unclear D gene. The germline V gene encodes CDR1 SGHTA and CDR2 FQGTGA. V lost 3 bases to trimming and J lost 4 bases, with 11 bases between them. This CDR3 contains 14 residues. CDR3 residues: CASSFSDRSDTQYF. As DNA, the CDR3 is TGTGCCAGCAGCTTTTCAGATCGGTCAGATACGCAGTATTTT.

This clonotype was seen many times. The V gene is TRBV7-2, the J gene TRBJ2-1; 9 bases are a match to TRBD2. This CDR3 region has 15 residues. V dropped 2 bases and J dropped 5; count of bases not matched to a gene: 4. CDR1 SGHTA and CDR2 FQGNSA come from the germline V gene. Here the CDR3 reads CASSLRSGGHNEQFF. In DNA form, the CDR3 reads TGTGCCAGCAGCTTACGGAGCGGGGGGCACAATGAGCAGTTCTTC.

The table lists this clonotype with many counts. This chain connects TRBV20-1 to TRBJ2-7; D unclear. Germline V gene data show CDR1 as DFQATT and CDR2 as SNEGSKA (reference sequence). V lost 2 bases, J lost 3 bases, and 11 bases lay in between. The CDR3 is made up of 13 amino acids. As DNA, the CDR3 is TGCAGTGCTAGACCCACAACTTTCTACGAGCAGTACTTC. Protein product: CSARPTTFYEQYF.

This clonotype was recorded at least ten times. V usage is TRBV6-5 and J usage is TRBJ2-6; D uncertain. With 5 bases removed from V and 2 bases from J, the gap between germline ends came to 10 bases. From germline, CDR1 is MNHEY and CDR2 SVGAGI. This CDR3 has 15 residues. The CDR3 coding sequence is TGTGCCAGCAGTCCCACAGAAACTGGGGCCAACGTCCTGACTTTC. Protein product: CASSPTETGANVLTF.

This chain links TRBV11-1 with TRBJ2-3; 10 nucleotides match TRBD1. Germline CDR1 reads SGHAT; CDR2 reads FQDESV (reference sequence). There are 15 residues in the CDR3. V was pared by 5 bases and J by 1 base, with 3 bases of the junction left unmatched. The CDR3 DNA sequence: TGTGCCAGCAGCGCGGGACAGGGGCGCACAGATACGCAGTATTTT. Translated, it gives CASSAGQGRTDTQYF.

The chain couples TRBV29-1 to TRBJ1-1; D is ambiguous. V gave up 5 bases and J gave up 0 bases, with 10 bases separating them. Germline-derived CDR1 and CDR2 are SQVTM and ANQGSEA. This CDR3 is built from 13 residues. Here the CDR3 reads CSVSDTMNTEAFF. The DNA of the CDR3 is TGCAGCGTTTCAGACACCATGAACACTGAAGCTTTCTTT.

The V and J genes are TRBV2 and TRBJ1-4, with D maybe TRBD1 (6 bases). Germline lookup yields CDR1 SNHLY and CDR2 FYNNEI. V shed 3 bases and J shed 8 bases, with 13 bases lying between them. This CDR3 region has 14 residues. This CDR3 reads CASSDTGSDEKLFF. The CDR3 DNA is TGTGCCAGCAGTGACACAGGGTCAGACGAAAAACTGTTTTTT.

The sample holds a few counts of this clonotype. This chain uses TRBV11-3 with TRBJ2-3; 7 positions match TRBD1. The germline gives CDR1 SGHNT, CDR2 YENEEA. The CDR3 extends over 15 amino acids. V was clipped by 1 base and J by 4 bases; unmatched bases: 5. This chain's CDR3 is CASSLVGQPADTQYF. DNA for the CDR3: TGTGCCAGCAGCTTAGTGGGACAGCCCGCAGATACGCAGTATTTT.

This clonotype was seen a few times. The chain recombines TRBV2 with TRBJ2-3; 8 nucleotides align to TRBD1. The V gene's germline CDR1 is SNHLY and CDR2 FYNNEI. The CDR3 totals 13 residues. The CDR3 loop reads CGQQWTGSDTQYF. The DNA of the CDR3 is TGTGGCCAGCAGTGGACAGGGTCAGATACGCAGTATTTT.

The rearrangement uses TRBV11-1 and TRBJ2-7; 11 positions agree with TRBD2. The CDR3 length is 15 residues. The V gene end was trimmed by 3 bases and the J gene end by 0 bases; junction bases not matched to a gene: 1. Per the germline V gene, CDR1 is SGHAT and CDR2 is FQDESV (reference sequence). The CDR3 DNA is TGTGCCAGCAGCTTCCTAGCGGGGGGCTCCTACGAGCAGTACTTC. It is translated as CASSFLAGGSYEQYF.

The chain links TRBV6-5 to TRBJ2-1, with 11 bases fitting TRBD2. Trimming cost V 6 bases and J 10 bases; bases outside gene matches: 11. Looked up from germline, CDR1 is MNHEY and CDR2 is SVGAGI. The CDR3 is 15 amino acids. The CDR3 loop reads CASSPIAGGSLEQFF. The CDR3 DNA sequence: TGTGCCAGCAGCCCTATAGCGGGGGGGTCGCTCGAGCAGTTCTTC.

Many counts were recorded for this clonotype. The gene calls are TRBV18 and TRBJ2-3, with 14 positions matching TRBD2. V was pared by 6 bases and J by 2 bases, with 7 bases of the junction left unmatched. The CDR3 runs to 17 residues. Germline V gene data show CDR1 as KGHSH and CDR2 as LQKENI. This CDR3 reads CASSPGLAGAYTDTQYF. In DNA, the CDR3 is TGTGCCAGCTCCCCGGGACTAGCGGGGGCCTACACAGATACGCAGTATTTT.

This clonotype occurred many times. V gene TRBV10-3 combines with J gene TRBJ2-7; 8 positions agree with TRBD1. J lost 3 bases, V lost 3 bases, and 1 base had no gene match. Germline lookup yields CDR1 ENHRY and CDR2 SYGVKD. There are 13 residues in the CDR3. The DNA of the CDR3 is TGTGCCATCAGTGATGGGACAGGCTACGAGCAGTACTTC. As protein: CAISDGTGYEQYF.

The V gene is TRBV4-3, the J gene TRBJ1-1; D not certain. The ends were cut back, 0 bases at V and 0 bases at J, with 14 bases in the middle. This CDR3 spans 17 amino acids. Germline V gene sequence: CDR1 LGHNA, CDR2 YSLEER. CDR3 in DNA: TGCGCCAGCAGCCAAGATGGGGAGTTCCGCATGAACACTGAAGCTTTCTTT. Its translation: CASSQDGEFRMNTEAFF.

This clonotype was seen a few times. This chain uses TRBV3-1 with TRBJ2-2, with 8 bases fitting TRBD2. Germline values: CDR1 LGHDT, CDR2 YNNKEL (reference sequence). The CDR3 sequence is 17 residues long. The ends lost 6 bases at V and 1 base at J; junction bases unmatched: 10. CDR3 loop: CASRPSIAGRNTGELFF. CDR3 DNA sequence: TGTGCCAGCAGACCAAGTATAGCGGGGAGGAACACCGGGGAGCTGTTTTTT.

The chain joins TRBV25-1 to TRBJ1-1; TRBD1 agrees at 9 bases. Trimming cost V 3 bases and J 1 base; bases outside gene matches: 3. Germline V gene data show CDR1 as MGHDK and CDR2 as SYGVNS. The CDR3 length is 15 residues. CDR3 amino acids: CASSEGQGTNTEAFF. For the CDR3, the DNA is TGTGCCAGCAGTGAGGGACAGGGAACGAACACTGAAGCTTTCTTT.

This clonotype was seen more than once but under ten times. This chain uses TRBV20-1 with TRBJ2-3, with 9 bases that match TRBD2. There are 18 residues in the CDR3. J gave up 5 bases and V 3 bases, and 18 bases lay outside the gene matches. In germline, CDR1 is DFQATT, CDR2 SNEGSKA (reference sequence). The DNA of the CDR3 is TGCAGTGCTAGCCCTCCGAGGTTGCGGGGGGGCCCCGGAGATACGCAGTATTTT. Its translation is CSASPPRLRGGPGDTQYF.

This clonotype was observed at least ten times. The V and J genes are TRBV18 and TRBJ2-1; 7 bases line up with TRBD1. V was pared by 8 bases and J by 0 bases, with 10 bases of the junction left unmatched. Germline CDR1 KGHSH, CDR2 LQKENI. The CDR3 sequence is 16 residues long. In DNA, the CDR3 is TGTGCCAGCCGAATAACAGGGGCAGACTCCTACAATGAGCAGTTCTTC. It encodes CASRITGADSYNEQFF. The complete variable domain, with remaining parts taken from reference TRBV18 and TRBJ2-1, reads NAGVMQNPRHLVRRRGQEARLRCSPMKGHSHVYWYRQLPEEGLKFMVYLQKENIIDESGMPKERFSAEFPKEGPSILRIQQVVRGDSAAYFCASRITGADSYNEQFFGPGTRLTVL.

This rearrangement joins TRBV10-3 to TRBJ2-7; D possibly uses TRBD1 or TRBD2 (5 bases each). The CDR3 has 13 amino acids. Trimming removed 6 bases from V and 5 bases from J, with 14 bases in between. Germline loops: CDR1 ENHRY, CDR2 SYGVKD. The CDR3 region is CAISGRERDEQYF. The CDR3 DNA is TGTGCCATCAGCGGCAGGGAGAGGGACGAGCAGTACTTC.

This clonotype occurred a few times. The DNA of the CDR3 is TGCGCCAGCAGCCAAGATCGGGGGCGCGGTGGGGGCTACACCTTC. The encoded protein is CASSQDRGRGGGYTF. V gene TRBV4-3 combines with J gene TRBJ1-2; weak D call: TRBD1 (6 bases). The CDR3 runs to 15 residues. V lost 0 bases and J 8 bases, leaving 16 bases between the germline ends. CDR1 and CDR2 from the germline V gene are LGHNA and YSLEER.

DNA for the CDR3: TGTGCCAGCAATATACAGGGGCTTGGTTCACCCCTCCACTTT. The encoded protein is CASNIQGLGSPLHF. V is TRBV7-2 and J is TRBJ1-6; 7 nucleotides agree with TRBD1. CDR3 size: 14 residues. V lost 7 bases to trimming and J lost 9 bases; unmatched junction nucleotides: 9. Per germline, CDR1 SGHTA and CDR2 FQGNSA.

This clonotype was observed a few times. The rearrangement uses TRBV10-3 and TRBJ2-7; 8 bases line up with TRBD1. This CDR3 is 15 amino acids long. Per germline, CDR1 ENHRY and CDR2 SYGVKD. The V gene end was trimmed by 5 bases and the J gene end by 7 bases; junction bases not matched to a gene: 13. CDR3 protein: CAISPDRDRRWEQYF. The CDR3 DNA reads as TGTGCCATCAGTCCGGACAGGGACCGGCGCTGGGAGCAGTACTTC.

The rearrangement uses TRBV4-2 and TRBJ1-1; no reliable D call. The CDR3 is 13 amino acids. Looked up from germline, CDR1 is LGHNA and CDR2 is YNFKEQ. The V and J ends lost 4 bases and 5 bases respectively, with 11 bases between them. CDR3 region: CASSPMIGTEAFF. The CDR3 nucleotides read TGTGCCAGCAGCCCCATGATAGGGACTGAAGCTTTCTTT.

The table lists this clonotype with many counts. The genes are TRBV7-3 and TRBJ2-6; 8 bases map to TRBD1. The V segment lost 5 bases and the J segment 4 bases; nucleotides outside the gene matches: 7. CDR1 is SGHTA and CDR2 is FQGTGA in the germline V gene. The CDR3 has 16 residues. Here the CDR3 DNA reads TGTGCCAGCAGCCTACAGGGGGGATCAGGGGCCAACGTCCTGACTTTC. Translating gives CASSLQGGSGANVLTF.

This clonotype has more than one count but fewer than ten. The chain has TRBV2 and TRBJ1-3; no clear D. From germline, CDR1 is SNHLY and CDR2 FYNNEI. V shed 6 bases and J shed 8 bases, with 14 bases lying between them. The CDR3 extends over 13 amino acids. The CDR3: CASRSTLRDTIYF. The CDR3 DNA is TGTGCCAGCAGATCGACACTGAGAGACACCATATATTTT.